This TCR beta chain was retrieved from a study of regulatory T cells in long-lasting Graves disease. Study context: In persistent Graves' disease, antithyroid drugs had been taken for over 5 years and TSH receptor antibodies stayed positive.

CDR1 is MNHNS and CDR2 is SASEGT in the germline V gene. V lost 6 bases, J lost 2 bases, and 4 bases stayed unmatched. CDR3 length equals 14 residues. Documented time point: persistent/refractory GD, antithyroid drugs over 5 years with positive TRAb. RNA from PBMCs was the source of the TCR library. Blood from the periphery, about 9.2 milliliters in all, was drawn into EDTA tubes. Combining iRepertoire HTBI primers with Arm-PCR of CDR3 regions, the authors built TCR beta libraries. A single record per CDR3 protein comes from TCRdb applying MiXCR to the multiplex PCR reads. The sample consists of 700,000 or so distinct CDR3 sequences, about 30% of them appearing once. On this clonotype: Its antigen is unknown.

Notes on the study in general: Persistent-disease Graves' patients showed less TCR diversity than new cases. Among samples with persistent disease, TRBV28, TRBJ1-2 and TRBJ2-5 were favored.

This TCR was recovered from a female donor with Graves disease. The chain recombines TRBV6-1 with TRBJ1-2; 9 nucleotides align to TRBD1. The material was peripheral blood mononuclear cells (PBMCs), obtained when the disease was refractory, from a patient treated with antithyroid drugs. This CDR3 is CASRSGQGNYGYTF. DNA of the CDR3: TGTGCCAGCAGATCGGGACAGGGAAACTATGGCTACACCTTC.